This T cell receptor beta chain appears in the sequencing data of a study of blood T cell repertoires in COVID-19. The table came from immunoSEQ multiplex PCR; TCRdb's copy has only in-frame clones and leaves some out. The sample holds 150,000 or so clones, 80% to 85% seen once. CDR1 is SNHLY, CDR2 FYNNEI, per germline. Trimming removed 5 bases from V and 4 bases from J; junction bases left unmatched: 5. The CDR3 runs to 16 residues. This study enrolled people aged about 18 to 100 from 24 US geographic areas. People in the exposed group encountered a COVID-19 case within 2 weeks before entering the study.

The chain combines TRBV2 with TRBJ2-1, with 13 bases lining up with TRBD2. Sequenced sample: PBMCs or T cells enriched from blood (not recorded which). The source of this sequence is a woman in her forties or fifties who had been exposed to COVID-19. This chain's CDR3 is CASSRTSGSSYNEQFF. The DNA for the CDR3 is TGTGCCAGCAGTAGGACTAGCGGGAGCTCTTACAATGAGCAGTTCTTC. Full variable domain (missing parts from reference TRBV2 and TRBJ2-1): EPEVTQTPSHQVTQMGQEVILRCVPISNHLYFYWYRQILGQKVEFLVSFYNNEISEKSEIFDDQFSVERPDGSNFTLKIRSTKLEDSAMYFCASSRTSGSSYNEQFFGPGTRLTVL.